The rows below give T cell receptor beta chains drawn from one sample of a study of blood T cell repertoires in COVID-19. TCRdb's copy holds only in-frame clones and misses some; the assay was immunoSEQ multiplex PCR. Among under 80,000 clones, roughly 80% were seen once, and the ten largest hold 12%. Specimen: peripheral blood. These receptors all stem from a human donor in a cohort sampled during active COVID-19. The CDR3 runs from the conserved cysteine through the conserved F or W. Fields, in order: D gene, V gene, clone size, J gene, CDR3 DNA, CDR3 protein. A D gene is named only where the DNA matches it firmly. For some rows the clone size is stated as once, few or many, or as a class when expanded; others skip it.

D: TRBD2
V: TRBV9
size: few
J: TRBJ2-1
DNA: TGTGCCAGCAGCGTAGGGGGACTAGCTTCACCGAGCTCCTACAATGAGCAGTTCTTC
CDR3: CASSVGGLASPSSYNEQFF

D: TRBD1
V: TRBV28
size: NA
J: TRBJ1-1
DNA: TGTGCCAGCAGGGGACAGGGCCCCACTGAAGCTTTCTTT
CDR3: CASRGQGPTEAFF

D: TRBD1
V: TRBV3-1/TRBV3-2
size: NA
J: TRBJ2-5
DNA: TGTGCCAGCAGCCAGGCAGGGGGTCAAGAGACCCAGTACTTC
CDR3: CASSQAGGQETQYF

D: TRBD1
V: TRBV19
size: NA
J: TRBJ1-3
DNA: TGTGCCAGTAGTATGGGCAGGGGGCAAGGAAACACCATATATTTT
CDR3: CASSMGRGQGNTIYF

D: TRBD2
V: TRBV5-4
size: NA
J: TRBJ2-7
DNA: TGTGCCAGCAGCTTGCCCCGAGCGGGGGGGCTCGGAGACGAGCAGTACTTC
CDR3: CASSLPRAGGLGDEQYF

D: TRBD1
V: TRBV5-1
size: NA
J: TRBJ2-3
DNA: TGCGCCAGCAGCTTGGCCGGGCCAACTTCCGGGACAGGGGGGGATACGCAGTATTTT
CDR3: CASSLAGPTSGTGGDTQYF

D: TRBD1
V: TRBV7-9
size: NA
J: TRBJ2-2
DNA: TGTGCCAGCAGCCCCGGACAGGGGGCGACCGGGGAGCTGTTTTTT
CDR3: CASSPGQGATGELFF

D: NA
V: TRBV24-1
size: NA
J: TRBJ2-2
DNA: TGTGCCACCAGTGAAGGGAGGACCGGGGAGCTGTTTTTT
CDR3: CATSEGRTGELFF

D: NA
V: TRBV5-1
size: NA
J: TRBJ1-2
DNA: TGCGCCAGCAGCTTAGATCTAGATGGCTACACCTTC
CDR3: CASSLDLDGYTF

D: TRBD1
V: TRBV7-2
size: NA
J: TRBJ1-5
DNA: TGTGCCAGCAGCCCGACAGGGGGCAATCAGCCCCAGCATTTT
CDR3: CASSPTGGNQPQHF

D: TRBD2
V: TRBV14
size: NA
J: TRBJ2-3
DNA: TGTGCCAGCAGCCTCAGAGCGGGGGTGAGCACAGATACGCAGTATTTT
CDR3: CASSLRAGVSTDTQYF

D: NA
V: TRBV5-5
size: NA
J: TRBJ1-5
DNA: TGTGCCAGCAGCGTTACAGATAATCAGCCCCAGCATTTT
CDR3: CASSVTDNQPQHF

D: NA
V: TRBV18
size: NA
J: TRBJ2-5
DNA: TGTGCCAGCTCACCACCGGGGGCGGAGACCCAGTACTTC
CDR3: CASSPPGAETQYF

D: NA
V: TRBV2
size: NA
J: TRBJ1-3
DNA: TGTGCCAGCAGTGAAGCCAGGGCTGGAAACACCATATATTTT
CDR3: CASSEARAGNTIYF